This TCR beta chain was captured in a study of OX40 agonist ivuxolimab in advanced cancers. Here immunoSEQ multiplex PCR was the method, and the copy in TCRdb shows in-frame clones only, minus some. The sample has about 86,000 clones, roughly 89% seen once; the top ten hold roughly 1.5%. The CDR3 is 13 residues long. Germline lookup yields CDR1 LNHDA and CDR2 SQIVND (reference sequence). V lost 3 bases, J lost 5 bases, and 10 bases lay in between. Patients were excluded for autoimmune disease history or systemic immunosuppression. The sequences come from CD4+ or CD8+ T cells sorted from blood, collected in a trial of the OX40 agonist ivuxolimab. The chain couples TRBV19 to TRBJ2-5; D gene ambiguous. The receptor was derived from an adult with an advanced solid tumor such as melanoma, head and neck, liver or kidney cancer. CDR3 coding DNA: TGTGCCAGTAGTATGCCACATGGGGAGACCCAGTACTTC. It is translated as CASSMPHGETQYF.